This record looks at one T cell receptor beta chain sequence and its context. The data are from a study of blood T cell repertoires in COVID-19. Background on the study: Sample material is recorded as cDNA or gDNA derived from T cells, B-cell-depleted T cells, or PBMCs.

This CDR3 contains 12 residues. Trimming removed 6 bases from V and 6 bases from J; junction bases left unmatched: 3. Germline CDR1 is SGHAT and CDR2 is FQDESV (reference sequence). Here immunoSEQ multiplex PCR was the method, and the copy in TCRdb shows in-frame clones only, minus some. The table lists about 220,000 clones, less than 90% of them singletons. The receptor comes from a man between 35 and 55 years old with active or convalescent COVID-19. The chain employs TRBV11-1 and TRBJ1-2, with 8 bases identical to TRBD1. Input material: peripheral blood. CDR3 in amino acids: CASRSRGHGYTF. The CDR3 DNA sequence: TGTGCCAGCAGGAGCAGGGGGCATGGCTACACCTTC.